This TCR beta chain was profiled in a study of human versus mouse CDR3 diversity and MHC coevolution. Repertoires were generated with immunoSEQ multiplex PCR, while TCRdb's copy carries only in-frame clones and drops some. The sample has roughly 86,000 clones, about 93% seen once; the top ten hold about 1.4%. CDR1 is KGHSH and CDR2 is LQKENI in the germline V gene. The V end was cut by 3 bases, the J end by 6 bases, with 12 bases between. The CDR3 covers 14 residues. Sequenced sample: naive CD4+ T cells from blood. As to subset: CD45RO-negative CD62L-positive naive CD4 T cells. The rearrangement uses TRBV18 and TRBJ1-5; no firm D call. The origin of this receptor is a person between 25 and 75 years old in good health. This chain's CDR3 is CASSPDSSGQPQHF. CDR3 DNA sequence: TGTGCCAGCTCACCGGACTCTTCAGGTCAGCCCCAGCATTTT.